Following are 3 T cell receptor beta chains from one sample sequenced in a study of blood T cell repertoires in COVID-19. Sequencing used immunoSEQ multiplex PCR; TCRdb keeps in-frame clones, though not all of them. Here the sample spans about 280,000 clones, roughly 90% being singletons. Input material: PBMCs or T cells enriched from blood (not recorded which). The receptors were gathered from a woman aged 55-69 years who had recovered from COVID-19.

This chain links TRBV18 with TRBJ1-5, with D perhaps matching TRBD1 (5 bases). The V and J ends lost 0 bases and 5 bases respectively, with 17 bases between them. Germline assignment: CDR1 KGHSH and CDR2 LQKENI. The CDR3 consists of 17 residues. Here the CDR3 reads CASSPPGGGSLHQPQHF. The CDR3 nucleotides read TGTGCCAGCTCACCACCCGGCGGGGGTTCCCTCCATCAGCCCCAGCATTTT. Drawing the rest from reference TRBV18 and TRBJ1-5, the complete variable domain is NAGVMQNPRHLVRRRGQEARLRCSPMKGHSHVYWYRQLPEEGLKFMVYLQKENIIDESGMPKERFSAEFPKEGPSILRIQQVVRGDSAAYFCASSPPGGGSLHQPQHFGDGTRLSIL.

The chain links TRBV28 to TRBJ1-4; D remains unclear. Trimming took off 3 bases at V and 10 bases at J, with 6 bases between the two ends. CDR3 length equals 11 residues. Germline V gene data show CDR1 as MDHEN and CDR2 as SYDVKM. The CDR3 sequence: CASSFEGKLFF. The CDR3 DNA sequence: TGTGCCAGCAGTTTTGAGGGAAAACTGTTTTTT.

V is TRBV2 and J is TRBJ1-2; D is unresolved. Germline V CDR1 and CDR2: SNHLY, FYNNEI. V dropped 5 bases and J dropped 6 bases, with 13 bases sitting between them. The CDR3 spans 13 residues. In DNA form, the CDR3 reads TGTGCCAGCAGTAGGACTGTGGATGATGGCTACACCTTC. It specifies CASSRTVDDGYTF.